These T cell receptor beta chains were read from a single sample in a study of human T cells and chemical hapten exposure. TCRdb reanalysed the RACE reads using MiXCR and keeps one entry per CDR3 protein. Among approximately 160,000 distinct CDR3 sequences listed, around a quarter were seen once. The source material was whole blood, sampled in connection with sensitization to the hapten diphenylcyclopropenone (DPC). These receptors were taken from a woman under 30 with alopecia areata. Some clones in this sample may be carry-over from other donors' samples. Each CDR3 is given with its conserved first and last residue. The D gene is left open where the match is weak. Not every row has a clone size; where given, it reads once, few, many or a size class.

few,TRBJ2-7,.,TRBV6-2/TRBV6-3,TGTGCCAGCAGCTCTAGGCAATCCTACGAGCAGTACTTC,CASSSRQSYEQYF
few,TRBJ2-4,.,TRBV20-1,TGCAGTGCTACAAGGGACATAGCCAAAAACATTCAGTACTTC,CSATRDIAKNIQYF
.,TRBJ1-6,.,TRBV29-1,TGCAGCACCCGGGACACGTATAATTCACCCCTCCACTTT,CSTRDTYNSPLHF
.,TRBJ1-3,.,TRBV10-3,TGTGCCATCAGTGAACTCGTGGGTACGATATATTTT,CAISELVGTIYF
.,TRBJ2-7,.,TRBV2,TGTGCCAGCAGCCAAGAAGGGACGACCTACGAGCAGTACTTC,CASSQEGTTYEQYF
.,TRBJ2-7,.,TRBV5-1,TGCGCCAGCAGCTTGGAGCCGCCCTACGAGCAGTACTTC,CASSLEPPYEQYF
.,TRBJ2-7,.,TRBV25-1,TGTGCCAGCAGTGAATGGTCCGGGCCCGAGCAGTACTTC,CASSEWSGPEQYF
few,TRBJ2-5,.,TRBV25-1,TGTGCCAGCAGTGCACCTAGGACACCCTCTCAAGAGACCCAGTACTTC,CASSAPRTPSQETQYF
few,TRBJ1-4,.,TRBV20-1,TGCAGTGCTCCTTTGGGAGACCCAAATGAAAAACTGTTTTTT,CSAPLGDPNEKLFF
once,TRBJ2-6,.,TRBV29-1,TGCAGCGTTGCCCCCTCTGGGGCCAACGTCCTGACTTTC,CSVAPSGANVLTF
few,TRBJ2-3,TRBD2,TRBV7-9,TGTGCCAGCAGCTTCCAACTAGCGGGCACAGATACGCAGTATTTT,CASSFQLAGTDTQYF
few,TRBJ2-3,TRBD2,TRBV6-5,TGTGCCAGCACGGCGGGAGGCCCAGATACGCAGTATTTT,CASTAGGPDTQYF
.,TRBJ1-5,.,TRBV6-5,TGTGCCAGCAGTCCCCGGCGGGGGGGTCAGCCCCAGCATTTT,CASSPRRGGQPQHF
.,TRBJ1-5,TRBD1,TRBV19,TGTGCCAGTAGTGATGGGACAGGGAAGAATCAGCCCCAGCATTTT,CASSDGTGKNQPQHF
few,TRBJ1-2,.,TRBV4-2,TGTGCCAGCAGCCAAGAGACGCAACTCTATGGCTACACCTTC,CASSQETQLYGYTF
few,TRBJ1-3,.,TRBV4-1,TGCGCCAGCAGCGGGGGCTTTTCTGGAAACACCATATATTTT,CASSGGFSGNTIYF
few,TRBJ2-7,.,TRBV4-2,TGTGCCAGCAGCCAAGAGGCGGATTCGAGGTACTACGAGCAGTACTTC,CASSQEADSRYYEQYF
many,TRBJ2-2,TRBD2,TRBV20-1,TGCAGTGCTAGGGTACCACTAGCGGGAGACACCGGGGAGCTGTTTTTT,CSARVPLAGDTGELFF
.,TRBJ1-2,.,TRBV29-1,TGCAGCGTTGAATTAGGTATCTATGGCTACACCTTC,CSVELGIYGYTF
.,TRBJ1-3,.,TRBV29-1,TGCAGCGTTGTGTCGGGCGGGGCACTTGGAAACACCATATATTTT,CSVVSGGALGNTIYF
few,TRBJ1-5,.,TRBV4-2,TGTGCCAGCAGCCGGGACCCAGACAGAGGCCCCAATCAGCCCCAGCATTTT,CASSRDPDRGPNQPQHF
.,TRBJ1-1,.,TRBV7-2,TGTGCCAGCAGCTTAGGTGGCAGGGGCTCCACTGAAGCTTTCTTT,CASSLGGRGSTEAFF
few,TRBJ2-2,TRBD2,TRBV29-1,TGCAGCGTTGGACTAGCGGGGTGGACCGGGGAGCTGTTTTTT,CSVGLAGWTGELFF
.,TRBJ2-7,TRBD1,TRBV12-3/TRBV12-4,TGTGCCAGCAGTTCCCCCAGCCGAAACAGGGGGCCCTACGAGCAGTACTTC,CASSSPSRNRGPYEQYF
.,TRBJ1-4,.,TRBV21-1,TGTGCCAGCGGGGGACAGGGAGATGCAACTAATGAAAAACTGTTTTTT,CASGGQGDATNEKLFF
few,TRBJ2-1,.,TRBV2,TGTGCCAGCAGTGAGAGAGATCACTACAATGAGCAGTTCTTC,CASSERDHYNEQFF
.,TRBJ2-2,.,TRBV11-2,TGTGCCAGCAGCCCCCTCTTCACCGGGGAGCTGTTTTTT,CASSPLFTGELFF
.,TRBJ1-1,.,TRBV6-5,TGTGCCTCCCGGGTAGCGGAGGCTTATATAGGCACTGAAGCTTTCTTT,CASRVAEAYIGTEAFF
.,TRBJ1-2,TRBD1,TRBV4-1,TGCGCCAGCAGCCAAGGAATGGGACAGGAGTATGGAGGCTACACCTTC,CASSQGMGQEYGGYTF
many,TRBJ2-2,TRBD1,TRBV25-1,TGTGCCAGCACGGGACAGGAAAACACCGGGGAGCTGTTTTTT,CASTGQENTGELFF
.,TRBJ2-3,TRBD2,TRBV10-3,TGTGCCATCAGTCTCGGGGGGAGAACAGATACGCAGTATTTT,CAISLGGRTDTQYF
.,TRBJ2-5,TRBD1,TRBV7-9,TGTGCCAGCAGCAGGGGGCCTCTCCAGTACTTC,CASSRGPLQYF
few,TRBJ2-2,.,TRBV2,TGTGCCAGCAGTGAAAGGCAGGGTCACACCGGGGAGCTGTTTTTT,CASSERQGHTGELFF
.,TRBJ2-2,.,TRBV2,TGTGCCAGCAGTGAAGGGACCTCCACCGGGGAGCTGTTTTTT,CASSEGTSTGELFF
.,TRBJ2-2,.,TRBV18,TGTGCCAGCTCACCCGTGAGGGACTTCGGGGAGCTGTTTTTT,CASSPVRDFGELFF
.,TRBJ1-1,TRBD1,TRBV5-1,TGCGCCAGCCGGGACAGGGCGTCTCGTACTGAAGCTTTCTTT,CASRDRASRTEAFF
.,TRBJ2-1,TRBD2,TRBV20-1,TGCAGTGCTGGGGGGACTAGGGGCAATGAGCAGTTCTTC,CSAGGTRGNEQFF
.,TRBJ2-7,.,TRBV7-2,TGTGCCAGCAGCTTGACGAGGGCCTACGAGCAGTACTTC,CASSLTRAYEQYF
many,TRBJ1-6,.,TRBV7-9,TGTGCCAGCAGCCGCAGAGGGGCCCTCCGGGACTCCTATAATTCACCCCTCCACTTT,CASSRRGALRDSYNSPLHF
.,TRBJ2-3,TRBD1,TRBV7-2,TGTGCCAGCATGACCGGGACAGGGACAGATACGCAGTATTTT,CASMTGTGTDTQYF
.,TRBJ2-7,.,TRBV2,TGTGCCACATCCCCGAGGGGTAGCGGACCCACCTACGAGCAGTACTTC,CATSPRGSGPTYEQYF
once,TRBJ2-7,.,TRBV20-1,TGCAGTGCTGGGGCTCCCGACCGGAACGAGCAGTACTTC,CSAGAPDRNEQYF
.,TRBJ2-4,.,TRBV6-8,TGTGCCAGCAGTTACGGGAAAAACATTCAGTACTTC,CASSYGKNIQYF
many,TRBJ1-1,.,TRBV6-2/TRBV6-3,TGTGCCAGCAGTTGGGTTAACACTGAAGCTTTCTTT,CASSWVNTEAFF
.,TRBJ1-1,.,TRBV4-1,TGCGCCAGCAGACCATCCGACCGGGTGAACACTGAAGCTTTCTTT,CASRPSDRVNTEAFF